The 19 T cell receptor beta chains reported below all come from one sample, sequenced in a study of human T cells and chemical hapten exposure. TCRdb redid the calling of the RACE reads with MiXCR, one entry per CDR3 protein. The sample yields about 260,000 distinct CDR3 sequences, 7% to 10% seen once. As to time point: pre-sensitization, week 0. The treatment: therapeutic diphenylcyclopropenone sensitization with weekly scalp DPC. The material was whole blood, obtained in connection with sensitization to the hapten diphenylcyclopropenone (DPC). Every receptor here comes from a woman in her forties with alopecia areata. Some clones in this sample may be carry-over from other donors' samples.

In this sample, this clonotype turned up a few times. J is TRBJ1-4 and V is TRBV15; TRBD1 agrees at 8 bases. Trimming removed 6 bases from V and 3 bases from J; junction bases left unmatched: 6. The CDR3 runs to 15 residues. CDR1 is LNHNV and CDR2 is YYDKDF in the germline V gene (reference sequence). The CDR3 DNA sequence: TGTGCCACCAGTCGACAGGGGCTCTCTAATGAAAAACTGTTTTTT. As protein: CATSRQGLSNEKLFF. Looking up the rest from reference TRBV15 and TRBJ1-4 gives the full variable domain: DAMVIQNPRYQVTQFGKPVTLSCSQTLNHNVMYWYQQKSSQAPKLLFHYYDKDFNNEADTPDNFQSRRPNTSFCFLDIRSPGLGDTAMYLCATSRQGLSNEKLFFGSGTQLSVL.

The table lists this clonotype with a few counts. The chain recombines TRBV12-3 or TRBV12-4 with TRBJ2-1; tentative D call: TRBD2 (5 bases). There are 16 residues in the CDR3. V lost 1 base to trimming and J lost 3 bases, with 13 bases between them. The CDR3 here is CASSLGWRVLYNEQFF. DNA of the CDR3: TGTGCCAGCAGTTTAGGATGGCGGGTGCTCTACAATGAGCAGTTCTTC.

In its sample, this clonotype was seen once. The rearrangement links TRBV7-6 to TRBJ2-2, with D perhaps being TRBD1 or TRBD2 (5 bases each). The germline V and J ends were trimmed by 1 base and 4 bases, with 13 bases remaining between them. The CDR3 sequence is 16 residues long. The V gene's germline CDR1 is SGHVS and CDR2 FNYEAQ. The CDR3 sequence is CASSLELQAGTGELFF. The CDR3 DNA sequence: TGTGCCAGCAGCTTAGAACTACAGGCGGGCACCGGGGAGCTGTTTTTT. The full variable domain, rest sourced from reference TRBV7-6 and TRBJ2-2, is GAGVSQSPRYKVTKRGQDVALRCDPISGHVSLYWYRQALGQGPEFLTYFNYEAQQDKSGLPNDRFSAERPEGSISTLTIQRTEQRDSAMYRCASSLELQAGTGELFFGEGSRLTVL.

The rearrangement links TRBV28 to TRBJ2-6; maybe TRBD1 (6 bases). Germline values: CDR1 MDHEN, CDR2 SYDVKM. The V end was cut by 6 bases, the J end by 1 base, with 13 bases between. The CDR3 is 16 residues long. CDR3 in DNA: TGTGCCAGCAGCGTAGGGACACCGTCTGGGGCCAACGTCCTGACTTTC. Protein: CASSVGTPSGANVLTF.

V gene TRBV5-1 combines with J gene TRBJ1-6; 11 nucleotides line up with TRBD1. Looked up from germline, CDR1 is SGHRS and CDR2 is YFSETQ. Losses at the gene ends were 4 bases for V and 10 bases for J; bases not matched to a gene: 4. This CDR3 has 14 residues. The CDR3 reads CASSPGQGESPLHF. The CDR3 DNA reads as TGCGCCAGCAGCCCGGGACAGGGGGAATCACCCCTCCACTTT.

The V and J genes are TRBV7-2 and TRBJ2-3; D is unresolved. Germline loops: CDR1 SGHTA, CDR2 FQGNSA. This CDR3 region has 15 residues. With 1 base removed from V and 1 base from J, the gap between germline ends came to 9 bases. The CDR3 DNA is TGTGCCAGCAGCTTAGAGGGCCATGGCACAGATACGCAGTATTTT. This encodes CASSLEGHGTDTQYF.

This clonotype was seen only a few times. The chain recombines TRBV7-3 with TRBJ1-1; 9 bases match TRBD1. There are 14 residues in the CDR3. Germline V lookup: CDR1 SGHTA, CDR2 FQGTGA. V gave up 4 bases and J gave up 6 bases; unmatched junction bases: 6. The CDR3 nucleotides are TGTGCCAGCAGCTCAGGACAGGGGAGCCCTGAAGCTTTCTTT. It is translated as CASSSGQGSPEAFF. The entire variable domain, with the rest obtained from reference TRBV7-3 and TRBJ1-1, is as follows: GAGVSQTPSNKVTEKGKYVELRCDPISGHTALYWYRQSLGQGPEFLIYFQGTGAADDSGLPNDRFFAVRPEGSVSTLKIQRTERGDSAVYLCASSSGQGSPEAFFGQGTRLTVV.

The chain links TRBV6-5 to TRBJ2-3, with TRBD2 matching 9 bases. The length of the CDR3 is 16 residues. Germline-derived CDR1 and CDR2 are MNHEY and SVGAGI. Trimming removed 0 bases from V and 3 bases from J; junction bases left unmatched: 4. The CDR3 protein is CASSYSGGRATDTQYF. The DNA of the CDR3 is TGTGCCAGCAGTTACTCCGGCGGGAGGGCAACAGATACGCAGTATTTT.

The gene calls are TRBV7-8 and TRBJ2-2; possibly TRBD2 for D (6 bases). This CDR3 spans 16 amino acids. V gave up 1 base and J gave up 0 bases, with 9 bases separating them. Germline V gives CDR1 SGHVS, CDR2 FQNEAQ. CDR3 region: CASSLDERANTGELFF. As DNA, the CDR3 is TGTGCCAGCAGCTTAGATGAGCGGGCGAACACCGGGGAGCTGTTTTTT.

This clonotype was found many times. The V gene is TRBV27, the J gene TRBJ2-7; tentatively, D is TRBD1 (6 bases). Trimming took 0 bases from V and 0 from J, leaving 9 bases between them. CDR1 is MNHEY and CDR2 is SMNVEV in the germline V gene (reference sequence). The CDR3 covers 15 residues. This chain's CDR3 is CASSLSTGPSYEQYF. CDR3 in DNA: TGTGCCAGCAGTTTATCGACAGGCCCCTCCTACGAGCAGTACTTC.

This rearrangement joins TRBV5-1 to TRBJ2-7; D is perhaps TRBD1 or TRBD2 (5 bases each). Germline assignment: CDR1 SGHRS and CDR2 YFSETQ. This CDR3 has 17 amino acids. V was clipped by 2 bases and J by 0 bases, with 18 bases between them. The CDR3 DNA follows: TGCGCCAGCAGCTTTTCGGTCGGGACCCATAGCTCCTACGAGCAGTACTTC. It codes for CASSFSVGTHSSYEQYF.

This clonotype was detected only a few times. The chain uses TRBV5-1 and TRBJ2-3; D unclear. The V gene's germline CDR1 is SGHRS and CDR2 YFSETQ. The V and J ends lost 5 bases and 4 bases respectively, with 20 bases between them. CDR3 length: 16 residues. The CDR3 reads CASSRASGSLADTQYF. The CDR3 DNA reads as TGCGCCAGCAGTAGAGCGAGTGGCTCACTCGCAGATACGCAGTATTTT.

The genes are TRBV28 and TRBJ2-7; D perhaps matches TRBD1 (5 bases). V was clipped by 5 bases and J by 6 bases, with 5 bases between them. Looked up from germline, CDR1 is MDHEN and CDR2 is SYDVKM. The CDR3 length is 10 residues. CDR3 sequence (DNA): TGTGCCAGCAGTAGGGGCGAGCAGTACTTC. This gives the protein CASSRGEQYF.

This clonotype was counted at least ten times. The V call is TRBV20-1, the J call TRBJ2-5; D gene ambiguous. Germline CDR1 DFQATT, CDR2 SNEGSKA (reference sequence). CDR3 length equals 12 residues. Trimming shortened V by 3 bases and J by 5 bases, and 10 bases separated the two germline ends. In nucleotides, the CDR3 is TGCAGTGCTAGTTCAGAGGCTGAGACCCAGTACTTC. Translation: CSASSEAETQYF.

The chain joins TRBV5-1 to TRBJ2-1; 7 positions match TRBD1. From germline, CDR1 is SGHRS and CDR2 YFSETQ. This CDR3 has 15 residues. V lost 0 bases and J lost 2; bases outside the gene matches: 2. Here the CDR3 reads CASSLAQGAYNEQFF. The CDR3 DNA reads TGCGCCAGCAGCTTGGCCCAGGGGGCCTACAATGAGCAGTTCTTC.

This clonotype has a count of ten or more. The rearrangement uses TRBV10-3 and TRBJ2-2, with 7 bases lining up with TRBD2. V dropped 10 bases and J dropped 0; count of bases not matched to a gene: 5. This CDR3 has 14 residues. CDR1 ENHRY and CDR2 SYGVKD come from the germline V gene. DNA of the CDR3: TGTGCCACCGGGGGACTACCGAACACCGGGGAGCTGTTTTTT. Its protein is CATGGLPNTGELFF.

The CDR3 region has the DNA TGTGCCAGCAGTAGAAATGTGAACATTCAGTACTTC. This sequence encodes CASSRNVNIQYF. The rearrangement uses TRBV6-2 or TRBV6-3 and TRBJ2-4; D is unresolved. The CDR3 loop spans 12 amino acids. V was cut by 5 bases and J by 7 bases, with 9 bases left in between. Germline assignment: CDR1 MNHEY and CDR2 SVGEGT.

The chain is built from TRBV7-6 and TRBJ2-1; D gene unclear. The ends were cut back, 5 bases at V and 5 bases at J, with 7 bases in the middle. The germline gives CDR1 SGHVS, CDR2 FNYEAQ. The CDR3 contains 12 residues. CDR3 in amino acids: CASSRVNNEQFF. DNA for the CDR3: TGTGCCAGCAGCAGGGTAAACAATGAGCAGTTCTTC.

This clonotype came up many times. This chain joins TRBV27 and TRBJ2-3, with 10 nucleotides matching TRBD2. Germline V gives CDR1 MNHEY, CDR2 SMNVEV (reference sequence). Losses at the gene ends were 5 bases for V and 2 bases for J; bases not matched to a gene: 10. This CDR3 spans 17 amino acids. As DNA, the CDR3 is TGTGCCAGCAGTGTAATAAAGCGGGAGGGACTCACAGATACGCAGTATTTT. Translating gives CASSVIKREGLTDTQYF.